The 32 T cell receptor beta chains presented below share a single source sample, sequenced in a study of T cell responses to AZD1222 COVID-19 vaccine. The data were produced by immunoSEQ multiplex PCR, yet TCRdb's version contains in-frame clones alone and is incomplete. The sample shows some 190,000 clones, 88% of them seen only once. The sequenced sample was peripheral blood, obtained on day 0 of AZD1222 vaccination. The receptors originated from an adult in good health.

In DNA form, the CDR3 reads TGTGCCAGCAGCAACCCGGGTTCTGGCTACACCTTC. This translates into CASSNPGSGYTF. The chain has TRBV9 and TRBJ1-2; D ambiguous. The CDR3 extends over 12 amino acids. V was shortened by 4 bases and J by 7 bases, with 11 bases between the two germline ends. Germline values: CDR1 SGDLS, CDR2 YYNGEE.

This CDR3 is CASSAGTGNTGELFF. DNA for the CDR3: TGTGCCAGCAGCGCCGGGACAGGGAACACCGGGGAGCTGTTTTTT. This rearrangement joins TRBV6-5 to TRBJ2-2; TRBD1 matches at 8 bases. V lost 6 bases to trimming and J lost 1 base; unmatched junction nucleotides: 4. The CDR3 is 15 residues long. CDR1 is MNHEY and CDR2 is SVGAGI in the germline V gene.

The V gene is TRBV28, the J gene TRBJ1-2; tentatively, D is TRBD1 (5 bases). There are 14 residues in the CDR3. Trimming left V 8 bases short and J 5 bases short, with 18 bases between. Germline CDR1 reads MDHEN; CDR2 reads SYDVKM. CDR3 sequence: CASATGSRGYGYTF. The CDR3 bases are TGTGCCAGCGCCACGGGGAGCCGGGGGTATGGCTACACCTTC.

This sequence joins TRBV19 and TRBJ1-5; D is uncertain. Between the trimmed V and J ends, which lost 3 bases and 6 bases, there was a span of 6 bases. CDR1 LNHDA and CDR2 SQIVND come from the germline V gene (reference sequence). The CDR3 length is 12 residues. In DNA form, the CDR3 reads TGTGCCAGTAGTATGTTCCTTCAGCCCCAGCATTTT. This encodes CASSMFLQPQHF.

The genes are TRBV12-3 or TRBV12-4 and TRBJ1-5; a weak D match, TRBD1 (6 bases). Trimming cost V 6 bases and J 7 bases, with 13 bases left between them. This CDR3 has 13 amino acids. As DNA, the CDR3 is TGTGCCAGCAGCCCGGGGGGGCGGCAGCCCCAGCATTTT. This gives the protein CASSPGGRQPQHF.

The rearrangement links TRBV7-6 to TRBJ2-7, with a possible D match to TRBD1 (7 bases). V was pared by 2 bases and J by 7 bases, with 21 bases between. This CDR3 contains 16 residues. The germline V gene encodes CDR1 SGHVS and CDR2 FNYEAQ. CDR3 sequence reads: CASSLSQGGHYGEQYF. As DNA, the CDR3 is TGTGCCAGCAGCTTATCGCAGGGGGGACACTATGGAGAGCAGTACTTC.

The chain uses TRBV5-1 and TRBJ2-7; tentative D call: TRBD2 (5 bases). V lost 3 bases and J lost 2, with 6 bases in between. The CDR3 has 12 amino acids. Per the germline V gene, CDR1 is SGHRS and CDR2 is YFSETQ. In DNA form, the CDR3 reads TGCGCCAGCAGCTCCGGGGCCTACGAGCAGTACTTC. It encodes CASSSGAYEQYF.

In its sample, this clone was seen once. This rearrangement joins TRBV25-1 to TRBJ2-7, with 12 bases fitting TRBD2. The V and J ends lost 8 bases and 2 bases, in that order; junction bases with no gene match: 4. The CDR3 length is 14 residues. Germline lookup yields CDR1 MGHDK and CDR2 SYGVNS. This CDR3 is CASQRLAGAYEQYF. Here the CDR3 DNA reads TGTGCCAGCCAGCGACTAGCGGGGGCCTACGAGCAGTACTTC.

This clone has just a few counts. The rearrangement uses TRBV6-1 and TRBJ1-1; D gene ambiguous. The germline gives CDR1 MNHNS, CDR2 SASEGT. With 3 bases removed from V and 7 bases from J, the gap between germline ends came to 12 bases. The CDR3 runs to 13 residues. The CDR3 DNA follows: TGTGCCAGCAGTGACACCTTGGACGGTGAAGCTTTCTTT. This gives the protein CASSDTLDGEAFF.

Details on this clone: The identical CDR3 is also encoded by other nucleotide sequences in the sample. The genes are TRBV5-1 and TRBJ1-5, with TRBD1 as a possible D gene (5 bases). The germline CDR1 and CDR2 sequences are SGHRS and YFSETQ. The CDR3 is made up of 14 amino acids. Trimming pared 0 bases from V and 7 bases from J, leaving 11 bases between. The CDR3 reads CASSLGGEGQPQHF. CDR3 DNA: TGCGCCAGCAGCTTGGGAGGGGAGGGCCAGCCCCAGCATTTT.

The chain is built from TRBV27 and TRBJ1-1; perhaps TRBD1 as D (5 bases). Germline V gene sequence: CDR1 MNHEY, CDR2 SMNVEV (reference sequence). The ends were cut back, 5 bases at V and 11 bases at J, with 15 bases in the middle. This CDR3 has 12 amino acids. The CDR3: CASSNIGGTAFF. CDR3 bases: TGTGCCAGCAGTAACATCGGGGGAACGGCTTTCTTT.

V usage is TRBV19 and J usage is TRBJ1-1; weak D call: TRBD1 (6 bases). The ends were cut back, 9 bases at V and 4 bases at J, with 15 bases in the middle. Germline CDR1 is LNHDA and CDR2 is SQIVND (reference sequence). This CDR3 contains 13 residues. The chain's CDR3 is CASNTGSSTEAFF. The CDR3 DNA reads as TGTGCCAGCAACACAGGGAGCTCCACTGAAGCTTTCTTT.

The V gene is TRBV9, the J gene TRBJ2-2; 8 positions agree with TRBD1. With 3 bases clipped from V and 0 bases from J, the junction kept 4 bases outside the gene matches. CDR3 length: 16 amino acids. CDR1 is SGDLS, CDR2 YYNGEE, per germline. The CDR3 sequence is CASSDRQGSNTGELFF. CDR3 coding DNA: TGTGCCAGCAGCGACCGACAGGGGTCGAACACCGGGGAGCTGTTTTTT.

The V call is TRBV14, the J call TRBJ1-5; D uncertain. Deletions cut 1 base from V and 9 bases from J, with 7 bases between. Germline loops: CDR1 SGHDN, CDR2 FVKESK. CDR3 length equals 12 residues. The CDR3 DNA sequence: TGTGCCAGCAGCCAAGGGTTTGCGCCCCAGCATTTT. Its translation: CASSQGFAPQHF.

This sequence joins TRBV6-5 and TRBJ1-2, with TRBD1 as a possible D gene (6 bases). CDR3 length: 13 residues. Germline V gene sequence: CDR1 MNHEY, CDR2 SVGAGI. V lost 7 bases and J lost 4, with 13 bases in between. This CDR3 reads CASNPTGSYGYTF. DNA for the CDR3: TGTGCCAGCAATCCCACAGGGTCCTATGGCTACACCTTC.

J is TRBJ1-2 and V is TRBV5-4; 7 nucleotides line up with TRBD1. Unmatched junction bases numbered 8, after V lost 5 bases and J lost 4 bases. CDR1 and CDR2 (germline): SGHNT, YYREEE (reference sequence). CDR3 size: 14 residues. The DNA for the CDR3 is TGTGCCAGCAGTCCGACAGGGAATCGCTATGGCTACACCTTC. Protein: CASSPTGNRYGYTF.

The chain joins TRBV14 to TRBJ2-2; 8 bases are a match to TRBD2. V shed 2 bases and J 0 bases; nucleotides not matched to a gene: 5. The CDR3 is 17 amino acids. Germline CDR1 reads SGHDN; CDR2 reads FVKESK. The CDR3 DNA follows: TGTGCCAGCAGCCAACTACTAGCGGATGCGAACACCGGGGAGCTGTTTTTT. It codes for CASSQLLADANTGELFF.

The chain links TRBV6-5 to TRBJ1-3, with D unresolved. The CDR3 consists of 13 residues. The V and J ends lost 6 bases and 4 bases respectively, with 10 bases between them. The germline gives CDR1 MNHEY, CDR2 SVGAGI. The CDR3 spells CASSPLLGNTIYF. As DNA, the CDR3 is TGTGCCAGCAGCCCGCTGTTGGGAAACACCATATATTTT.

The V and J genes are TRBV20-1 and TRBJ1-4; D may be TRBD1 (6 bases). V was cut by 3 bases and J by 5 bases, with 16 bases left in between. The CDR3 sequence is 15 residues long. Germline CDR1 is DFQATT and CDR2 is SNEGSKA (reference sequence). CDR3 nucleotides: TGCAGTGCTAGTCCCCAAGGACAGCGAAATGAAAAACTGTTTTTT. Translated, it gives CSASPQGQRNEKLFF.

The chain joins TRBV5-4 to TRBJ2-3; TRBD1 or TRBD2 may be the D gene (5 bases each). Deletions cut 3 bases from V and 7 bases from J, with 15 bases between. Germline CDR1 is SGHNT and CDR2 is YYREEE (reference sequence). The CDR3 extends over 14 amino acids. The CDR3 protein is CASSSQGDVHTQYF. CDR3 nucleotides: TGTGCCAGCAGCTCCCAAGGGGACGTGCATACGCAGTATTTT.

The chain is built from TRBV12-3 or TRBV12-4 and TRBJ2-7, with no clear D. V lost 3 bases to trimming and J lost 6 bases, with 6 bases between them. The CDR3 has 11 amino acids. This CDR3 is CASSLGFEQYF. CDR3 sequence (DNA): TGTGCCAGCAGTTTGGGTTTCGAGCAGTACTTC.

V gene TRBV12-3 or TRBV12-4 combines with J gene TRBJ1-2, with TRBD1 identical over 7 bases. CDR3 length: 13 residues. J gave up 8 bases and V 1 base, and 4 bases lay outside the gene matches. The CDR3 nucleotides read TGTGCCAGCAGTTTAGACAGGGGTGGAGGCTACACCTTC. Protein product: CASSLDRGGGYTF.

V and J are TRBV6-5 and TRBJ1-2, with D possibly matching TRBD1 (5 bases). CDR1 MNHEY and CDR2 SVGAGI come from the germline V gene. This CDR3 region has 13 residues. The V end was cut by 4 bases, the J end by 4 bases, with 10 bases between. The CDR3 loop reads CASSWSGSYGYTF. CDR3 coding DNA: TGTGCCAGCAGTTGGTCAGGGAGCTATGGCTACACCTTC.

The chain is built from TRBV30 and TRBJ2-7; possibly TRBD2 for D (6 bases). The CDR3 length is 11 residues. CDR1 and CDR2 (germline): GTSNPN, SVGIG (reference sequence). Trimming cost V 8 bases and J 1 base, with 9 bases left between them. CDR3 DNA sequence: TGTGCCGGAGGGGTTTCCTACGAGCAGTACTTC. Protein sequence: CAGGVSYEQYF. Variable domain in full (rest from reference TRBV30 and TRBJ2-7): SQTIHQWPATLVQPVGSPLSLECTVEGTSNPNLYWYRQAAGRGLQLLFYSVGIGQISSEVPQNLSASRPQDRQFILSSKKLLLSDSGFYLCAGGVSYEQYFGPGTRLTVT.

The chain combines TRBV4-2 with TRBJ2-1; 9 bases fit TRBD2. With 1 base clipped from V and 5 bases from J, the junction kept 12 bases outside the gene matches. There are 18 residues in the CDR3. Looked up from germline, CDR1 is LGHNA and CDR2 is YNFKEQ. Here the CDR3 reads CASSQGSASGGYNNEQFF. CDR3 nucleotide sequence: TGTGCCAGCAGCCAAGGGTCGGCAAGCGGGGGGTACAACAATGAGCAGTTCTTC.

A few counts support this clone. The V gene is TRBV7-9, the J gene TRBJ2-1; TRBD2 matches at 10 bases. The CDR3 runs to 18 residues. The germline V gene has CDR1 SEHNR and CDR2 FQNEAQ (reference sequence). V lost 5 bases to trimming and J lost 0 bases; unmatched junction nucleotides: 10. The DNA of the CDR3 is TGTGCCAGCAGCGCGACAGCGGGGGGGACCAGCTCCTACAATGAGCAGTTCTTC. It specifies CASSATAGGTSSYNEQFF.

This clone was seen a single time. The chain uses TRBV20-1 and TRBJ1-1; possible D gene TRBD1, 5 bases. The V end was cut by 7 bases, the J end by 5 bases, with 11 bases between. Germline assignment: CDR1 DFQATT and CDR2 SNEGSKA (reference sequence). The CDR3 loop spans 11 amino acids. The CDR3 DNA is TGCAGTGTTAGGGGTAATACTGAAGCTTTCTTT. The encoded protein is CSVRGNTEAFF.

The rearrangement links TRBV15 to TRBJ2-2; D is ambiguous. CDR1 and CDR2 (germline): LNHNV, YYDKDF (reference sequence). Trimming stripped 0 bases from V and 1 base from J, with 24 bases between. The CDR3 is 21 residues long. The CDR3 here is CATSRDFRINQARMNTGELFF. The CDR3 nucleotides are TGTGCCACCAGCAGAGATTTCCGAATTAACCAAGCCCGGATGAACACCGGGGAGCTGTTTTTT.

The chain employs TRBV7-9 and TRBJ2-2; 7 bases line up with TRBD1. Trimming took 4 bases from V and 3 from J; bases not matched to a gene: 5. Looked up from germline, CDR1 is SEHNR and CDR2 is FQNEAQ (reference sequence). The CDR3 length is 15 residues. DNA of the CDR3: TGTGCCAGCAGCTCCCGGGACAGCTACACCGGGGAGCTGTTTTTT. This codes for CASSSRDSYTGELFF.

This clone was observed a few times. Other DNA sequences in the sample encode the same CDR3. The CDR3 DNA reads TGTGCCAGCTCACCAGGACAGTACCAAGAGACCCAGTACTTC. This codes for CASSPGQYQETQYF. This rearrangement joins TRBV18 to TRBJ2-5; perhaps TRBD1 as D (6 bases). The CDR3 loop spans 14 amino acids. From germline, CDR1 is KGHSH and CDR2 LQKENI. V dropped 2 bases and J dropped 0 bases, with 7 bases sitting between them.

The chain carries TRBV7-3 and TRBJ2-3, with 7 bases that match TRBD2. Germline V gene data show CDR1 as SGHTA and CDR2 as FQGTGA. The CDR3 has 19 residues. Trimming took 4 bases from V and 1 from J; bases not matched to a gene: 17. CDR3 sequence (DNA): TGTGCCAGCAGCTCGCCCTCTGCGGGGGAGGTAAAGGGCACAGATACGCAGTATTTT. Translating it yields CASSSPSAGEVKGTDTQYF.

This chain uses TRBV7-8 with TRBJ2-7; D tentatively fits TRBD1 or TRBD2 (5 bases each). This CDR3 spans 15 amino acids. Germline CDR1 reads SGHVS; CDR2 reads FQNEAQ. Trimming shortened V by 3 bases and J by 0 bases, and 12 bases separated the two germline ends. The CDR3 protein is CASSFQGPPSYEQYF. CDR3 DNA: TGTGCCAGCAGCTTTCAGGGACCCCCCTCCTACGAGCAGTACTTC.